This T cell receptor (beta chain) originates from a study of blood T cell repertoires in COVID-19. Study-level background: Material from acute and convalescent COVID-19 was sourced from the United States, Italy and Spain.

There are 15 residues in the CDR3. Germline V lookup: CDR1 LNHDA, CDR2 SQIVND (reference sequence). V lost 3 bases and J lost 4, with 13 bases in between. The method was immunoSEQ multiplex PCR; TCRdb's version includes in-frame clones alone and lacks a portion of them. The sample consists of approximately 220,000 clones, approximately 86% of them appearing once. V is TRBV19 and J is TRBJ2-1, with D possibly matching TRBD2 (6 bases). The receptor was derived from a woman in her thirties or forties with acute COVID-19. The source material was PBMCs or T cells enriched from blood (not recorded which). In nucleotides, the CDR3 is TGTGCCAGTAGTATTGGCCAGGGACTTTACAATGAGCAGTTCTTC. It encodes CASSIGQGLYNEQFF. The entire variable domain, with the rest obtained from reference TRBV19 and TRBJ2-1, is as follows: DGGITQSPKYLFRKEGQNVTLSCEQNLNHDAMYWYRQDPGQGLRLIYYSQIVNDFQKGDIAEGYSVSREKKESFPLTVTSAQKNPTAFYLCASSIGQGLYNEQFFGPGTRLTVL.